The 2 T cell receptor beta chains below come from one sample, sequenced in a study of cytomegalovirus exposure and HLA in healthy donors. The PCR contained 60 Vbeta and 13 Jbeta primers. Assay used: immunoSEQ multiplex PCR; TCRdb lists only in-frame clones, some missing. The sample has approximately 190,000 clones, about 81% seen once; the top ten hold around 2.1%. Material for sequencing was PBMCs. The receptors here all came from a woman younger than 35 in good health and CMV-seropositive.

The chain couples TRBV27 to TRBJ1-1, with D possibly matching TRBD1 (5 bases). Germline CDR1 is MNHEY and CDR2 is SMNVEV (reference sequence). Trimming pared 7 bases from V and 1 base from J, leaving 16 bases between. The CDR3 length is 15 residues. The CDR3 DNA reads TGTGCCAGCACCCCCCGGGGAGGGGCGAACACTGAAGCTTTCTTT. Translated: CASTPRGGANTEAFF.

The sample holds a few counts of this clone. This sequence joins TRBV5-4 and TRBJ2-1, with 7 bases aligning to TRBD2. The germline gives CDR1 SGHNT, CDR2 YYREEE (reference sequence). This CDR3 region has 11 residues. Trimming at V came to 5 bases and at J to 9 bases, leaving 2 bases not matched to a gene. CDR3 nucleotides: TGTGCCAGCAGTGGGGGGGTTGAGCAGTTCTTC. Translating gives CASSGGVEQFF.